Described below is a single T cell receptor beta chain sequence and its context. RNA extraction gave at least 5.5 micrograms of total RNA per sample. The data derive from a study of blood T cells in healthy people across ages. A second roughly 6 to 12 cycle PCR used barcoded and J-beta primers. TCRdb passed the 5' RACE reads through MiXCR, listing each CDR3 protein once. This sample has about 730,000 distinct CDR3 sequences, with roughly 41% found just once. V was cut by 2 bases and J by 1 base, with 9 bases left in between. From germline, CDR1 is SGHVS and CDR2 FNYEAQ. This CDR3 contains 14 residues. The TCR sequence derives from a woman in her fifties or sixties in good health. This chain joins TRBV7-6 and TRBJ2-7; no firm D call. The sequenced sample was blood. CDR3 region: CASSLTETSYEQYF. CDR3 DNA: TGTGCCAGCAGCTTAACGGAGACATCCTACGAGCAGTACTTC.